This T cell receptor beta chain comes out of a study of blood T cell repertoires in COVID-19. Study-level background: Sources were T cells, B-cell-depleted T cells, or PBMCs; the material itself was cDNA or gDNA.

The repertoire was sequenced with immunoSEQ multiplex PCR; TCRdb's copy has only in-frame clones and lacks some. This sample has roughly 250,000 clones; approximately 90% occur once, and the top ten carry around 0.8%. This clone was seen just once. Germline V gene data show CDR1 as SGHRS and CDR2 as YFSETQ. This CDR3 has 16 amino acids. V was clipped by 0 bases and J by 7 bases, with 16 bases between them. This clonotype was obtained from a man aged 50-59 years who had been exposed to COVID-19. The chain joins TRBV5-1 to TRBJ2-2, with D maybe TRBD2 (6 bases). The sequenced sample consisted of PBMCs or T cells enriched from blood (not recorded which). This CDR3 reads CASSLVGLRESGELFF. The CDR3 DNA sequence: TGCGCCAGCAGCTTGGTTGGTTTACGGGAGAGCGGGGAGCTGTTTTTT.